This T cell receptor (beta chain) derives from a study of cytomegalovirus exposure and HLA in healthy donors. The data were produced by immunoSEQ multiplex PCR, yet TCRdb's version contains in-frame clones alone and is incomplete. The repertoire consists of over 250,000 clones, with approximately 86% occurring once and the leading ten covering roughly 1%. The approximately 120-subject validation cohort, separate from the roughly 700-subject first cohort, included the donors. Specimen: PBMCs. This clonotype originated in a woman between 18 and 30 years old in good health and CMV-seronegative.

CDR3 DNA sequence: TGTGCCAACGTCCGGGACAGGGATTCAGGCACTGAAGCTTTCTTT. Protein sequence: CANVRDRDSGTEAFF. The chain combines TRBV6-5 with TRBJ1-1; 9 positions agree with TRBD1. This CDR3 spans 15 amino acids. From germline, CDR1 is MNHEY and CDR2 SVGAGI. V gave up 10 bases and J gave up 4 bases; unmatched junction bases: 13.